This TCR beta chain is from a study of regulatory and conventional T cells in RAG deficiency (dated by TCRdb to the late 2010s). Study-level background: To compare the diversity and composition of the repertoires of Treg, conventional CD4+ and CD8+ T cells between RAG-deficient patients and healthy controls, the study applied high-throughput TCR beta sequencing.

About this clone: The antigen this receptor binds is unknown. No much larger clone is present one base from it, and per-base qualities are unavailable.

The library was produced with the immunoSEQ multiplex PCR assay. Genomic DNA from the sorted T-cell subsets was used to amplify and sequence rearranged TCR beta chain products. Per the original workflow: Shannon entropy and Simpson indices were used to measure the diversity of productive TCR beta rearrangements in each repertoire. To gauge clonal expansion, the frequencies of the 100 most abundant productive TCR beta clonotypes among total reads were added together. The TRB repertoires were scored with a self-reactivity index that is based on amino acid usage at CDR3beta positions 6 and 7. Repertoire analyses used two-way ANOVA; flow cytometric analyses used Student t or Mann-Whitney tests. The immuneACCESS repertoire file appears here via TCRdb, limited to in-frame rearrangements. These files lack a portion of the clones; in checked studies, under half of the deficit traces to unresolved V genes, and the cause of the others is not known. Clone size and V and J calls were adopted from that table, with D and trimming inferred from the DNA. In this sample the table shows about 6,700 clones, roughly 78% of which occur a single time. In total, the top ten clones hold around 13% of the sample.

About eight healthy control donors served as the comparison group for repertoire analyses. Before genomic DNA extraction, CD8+ T cells lacking CD4 were purified from blood. The CDR3 has 13 amino acids, counting the end cysteine and phenylalanine. Only the CDR3 portion is preserved as DNA: 39 bases, with reading frame beginning at the first base. The junction carries 3 bases between V and J, which are trimmed by 1 base and 2 bases respectively. From the germline V gene, CDR1 is SGDLS and CDR2 is YYNGEE. Points the paper makes about the study in general: All patient T-cell subsets had shorter CDR3 lengths; Omenn syndrome patients showed >80% Treg-Tconv repertoire overlap at nucleotide and amino acid level. Compared with controls, Omenn syndrome and CID/AS patients had roughly 98-fold fewer unique TCR beta sequences in Treg cells, but only roughly 10-fold fewer in the other subsets. For some subjects, some analyses of T-cell subsets were not performed. Rather than being bona fide Treg cells, the sorted CD25-high CD127-low cells in Omenn syndrome patients may represent peripherally activated cells. RAG-deficient patients showed markedly lower Shannon entropy and higher Simpson indices than control T-cell subpopulations.

These same records also appear under a second study, on regulatory T cells. Per the second study: In the multiplex PCR, 52 forward TRBV primers and 13 reverse TRBJ primers were used, and assay-based and computational corrections were applied for amplification bias. In patients, repertoires had restricted unique TRB V-J pairs and skewed V and J gene usage, with regulatory T cells showing the most marked changes. The study compared T-cell receptor beta repertoires of sorted regulatory, conventional CD4+ and CD8+ T cells in CD3G-deficient patients with those in healthy controls. Ficoll density separation was used to isolate peripheral blood mononuclear cells. CD3+ CD8+ CD4- T cells were isolated using a FACSAria cell sorter. Rearranged TRB loci were amplified from genomic DNA by multiplex PCR within the immunoSEQ assay. An Illumina HiSeq platform was used to sequence the TRB amplicons. Custom algorithms error-filtered the raw sequences and aligned them to reference gene sequences, after which the immunoSEQ online tools were used for analysis. Productive and nonproductive TRB rearrangement frequencies were evaluated among both unique and total sequences. Group comparisons used t tests, Mann-Whitney tests or two-way ANOVA run in Prism software.

The rearrangement combines TRBV9 with TRBJ2-2; the D gene is not confidently resolved. Sequenced input: CD8+ T cells sorted from blood. The receptor was isolated from a human donor in good health. The CDR3: CASSVPNTGELFF. The DNA reads TGTGCCAGCAGCGTACCCAACACCGGGGAGCTGTTTTTT.